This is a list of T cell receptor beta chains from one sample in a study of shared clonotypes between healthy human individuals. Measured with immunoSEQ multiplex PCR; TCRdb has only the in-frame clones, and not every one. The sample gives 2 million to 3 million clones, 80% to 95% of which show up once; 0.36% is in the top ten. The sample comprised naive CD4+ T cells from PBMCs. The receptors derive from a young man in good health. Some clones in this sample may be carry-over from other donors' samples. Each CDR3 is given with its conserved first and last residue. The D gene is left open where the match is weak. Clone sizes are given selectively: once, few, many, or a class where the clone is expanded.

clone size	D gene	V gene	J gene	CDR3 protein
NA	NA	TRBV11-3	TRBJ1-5	CASSLVKKTYSNQPQHF
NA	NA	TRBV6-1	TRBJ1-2	CASSEALRGYTF
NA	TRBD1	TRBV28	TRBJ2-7	CASSLASGGVGEQYF
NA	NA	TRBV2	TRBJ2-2	CASSEIRAPATGELFF
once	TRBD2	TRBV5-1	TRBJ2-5	CASSLGTSGRETQYF
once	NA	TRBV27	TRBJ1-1	CASSLKGNTEAFF
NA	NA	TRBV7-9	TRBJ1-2	CASSPPTERGYGYTF
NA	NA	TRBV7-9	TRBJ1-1	CASSPWDGEAFF
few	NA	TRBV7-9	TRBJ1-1	CASSLARDNTEAFF
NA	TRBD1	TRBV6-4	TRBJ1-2	CASRDSKVGGYTF
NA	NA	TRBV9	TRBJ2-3	CASSVGAPKDTQYF
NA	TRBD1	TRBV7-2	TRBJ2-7	CASSSPQGAGEQYF
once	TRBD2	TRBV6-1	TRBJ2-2	CASSEALGREWSTGELFF
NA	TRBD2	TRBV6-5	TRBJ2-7	CASSQTSGSHYEQYF
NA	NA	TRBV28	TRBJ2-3	CASSPLGATDTQYF
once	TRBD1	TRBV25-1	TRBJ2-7	CASSLGQGARSSYEQYF